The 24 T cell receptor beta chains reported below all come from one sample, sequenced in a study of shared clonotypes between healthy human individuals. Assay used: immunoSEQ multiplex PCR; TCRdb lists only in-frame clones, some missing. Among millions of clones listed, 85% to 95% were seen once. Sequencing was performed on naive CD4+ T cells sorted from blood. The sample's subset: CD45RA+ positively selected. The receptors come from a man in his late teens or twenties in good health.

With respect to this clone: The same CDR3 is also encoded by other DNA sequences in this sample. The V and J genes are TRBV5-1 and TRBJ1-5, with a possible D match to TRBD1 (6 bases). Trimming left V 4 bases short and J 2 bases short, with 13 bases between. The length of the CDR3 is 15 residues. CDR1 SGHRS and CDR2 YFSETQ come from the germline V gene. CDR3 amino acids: CASSLGPGGNQPQHF. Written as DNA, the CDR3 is TGCGCCAGCAGCCTCGGGCCAGGGGGCAATCAGCCCCAGCATTTT.

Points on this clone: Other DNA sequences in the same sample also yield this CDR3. CDR3 region: CASSLDRGPYEQYF. The CDR3 DNA reads TGTGCCAGCAGCTTGGACCGGGGGCCCTACGAGCAGTACTTC. The V and J genes are TRBV5-4 and TRBJ2-7; D might be TRBD1 or TRBD2, each matching 6 bases. The CDR3 totals 14 residues. From germline, CDR1 is SGHNT and CDR2 YYREEE (reference sequence). V was clipped by 0 bases and J by 2 bases, with 9 bases between them.

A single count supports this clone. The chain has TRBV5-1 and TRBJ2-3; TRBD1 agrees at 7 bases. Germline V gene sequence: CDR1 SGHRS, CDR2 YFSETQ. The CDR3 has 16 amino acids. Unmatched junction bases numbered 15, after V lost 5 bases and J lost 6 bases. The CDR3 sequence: CASSIQGDPFLDTQYF. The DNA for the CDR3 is TGCGCCAGCAGTATTCAGGGGGACCCGTTTTTGGATACGCAGTATTTT. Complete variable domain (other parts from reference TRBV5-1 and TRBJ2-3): KAGVTQTPRYLIKTRGQQVTLSCSPISGHRSVSWYQQTPGQGLQFLFEYFSETQRNKGNFPGRFSGRQFSNSRSEMNVSTLELGDSALYLCASSIQGDPFLDTQYFGPGTRLTVL.

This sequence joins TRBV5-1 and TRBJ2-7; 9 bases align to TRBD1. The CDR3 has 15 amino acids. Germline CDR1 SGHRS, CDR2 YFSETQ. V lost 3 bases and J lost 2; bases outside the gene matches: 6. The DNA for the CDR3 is TGCGCCAGCAGCTCGACAGGGGGGTTTCCCTACGAGCAGTACTTC. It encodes CASSSTGGFPYEQYF.

CDR3 in amino acids: CASSVGQHSKSTDTQYF. The DNA of the CDR3 is TGTGCCAGCAGTGTAGGGCAACACAGCAAGAGCACAGATACGCAGTATTTT. This chain connects TRBV13 to TRBJ2-3; the D is unclear. Per germline, CDR1 PRHDT and CDR2 FYEKMQ (reference sequence). The ends were cut back, 6 bases at V and 0 bases at J, with 19 bases in the middle. The length of the CDR3 is 17 residues.

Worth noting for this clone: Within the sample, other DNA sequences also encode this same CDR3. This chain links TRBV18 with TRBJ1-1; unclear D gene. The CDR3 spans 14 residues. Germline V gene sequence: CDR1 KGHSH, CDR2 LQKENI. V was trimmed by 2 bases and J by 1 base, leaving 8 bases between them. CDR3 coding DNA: TGTGCCAGCTCACCAGCCGGGTCGAACACTGAAGCTTTCTTT. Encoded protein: CASSPAGSNTEAFF.

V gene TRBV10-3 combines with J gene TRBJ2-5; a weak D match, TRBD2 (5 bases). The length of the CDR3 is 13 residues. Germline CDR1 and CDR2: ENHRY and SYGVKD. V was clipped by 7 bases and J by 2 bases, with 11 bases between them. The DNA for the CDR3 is TGTGCCATCAATGCCGGGGAGCAAGAGACCCAGTACTTC. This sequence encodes CAINAGEQETQYF.

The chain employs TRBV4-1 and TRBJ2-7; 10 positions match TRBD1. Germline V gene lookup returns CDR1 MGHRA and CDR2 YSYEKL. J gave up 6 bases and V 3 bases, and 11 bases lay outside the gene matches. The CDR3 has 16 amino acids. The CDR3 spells CASSHRTGQGISEQYF. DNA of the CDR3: TGCGCCAGCAGCCACCGAACGGGACAGGGGATCTCCGAGCAGTACTTC.

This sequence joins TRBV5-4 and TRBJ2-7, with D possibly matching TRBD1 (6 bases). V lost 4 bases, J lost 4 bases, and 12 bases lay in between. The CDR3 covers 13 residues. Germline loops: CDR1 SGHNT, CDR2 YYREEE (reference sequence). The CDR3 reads CASSGGGQYEQYF. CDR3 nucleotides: TGTGCCAGCAGCGGCGGCGGACAGTACGAGCAGTACTTC.

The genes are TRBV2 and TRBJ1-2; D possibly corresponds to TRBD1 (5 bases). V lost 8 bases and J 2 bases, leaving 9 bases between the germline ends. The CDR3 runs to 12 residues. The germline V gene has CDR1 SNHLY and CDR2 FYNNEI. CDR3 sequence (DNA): TGTGCCAGCGGGACGGCCAACTATGGCTACACCTTC. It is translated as CASGTANYGYTF.

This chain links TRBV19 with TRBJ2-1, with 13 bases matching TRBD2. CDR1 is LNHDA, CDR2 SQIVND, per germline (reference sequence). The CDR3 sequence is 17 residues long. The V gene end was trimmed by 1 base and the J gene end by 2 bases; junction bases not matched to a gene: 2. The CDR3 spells CASSIGTSGSPYNEQFF. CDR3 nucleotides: TGTGCCAGTAGTATAGGGACTAGCGGGAGCCCCTACAATGAGCAGTTCTTC.

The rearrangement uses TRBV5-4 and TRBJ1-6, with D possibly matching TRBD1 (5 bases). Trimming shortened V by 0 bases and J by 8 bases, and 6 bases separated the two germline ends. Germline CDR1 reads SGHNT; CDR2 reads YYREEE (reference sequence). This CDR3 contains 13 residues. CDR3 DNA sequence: TGTGCCAGCAGCTTGGCCAGGGATTCACCCCTCCACTTT. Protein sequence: CASSLARDSPLHF.

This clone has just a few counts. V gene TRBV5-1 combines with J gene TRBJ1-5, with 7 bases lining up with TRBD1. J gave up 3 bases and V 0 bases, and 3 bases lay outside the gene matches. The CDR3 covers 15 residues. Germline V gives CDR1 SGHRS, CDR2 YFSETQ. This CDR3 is CASSLEGAFNQPQHF. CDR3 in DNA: TGCGCCAGCAGCTTGGAGGGGGCTTTCAATCAGCCCCAGCATTTT.

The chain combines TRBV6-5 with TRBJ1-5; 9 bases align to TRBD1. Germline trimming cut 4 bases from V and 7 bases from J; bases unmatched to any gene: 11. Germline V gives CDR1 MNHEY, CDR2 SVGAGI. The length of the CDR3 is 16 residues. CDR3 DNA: TGTGCCAGCAGTTCGGTACAGGGGGCGCGGGGACAGCCCCAGCATTTT. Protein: CASSSVQGARGQPQHF.

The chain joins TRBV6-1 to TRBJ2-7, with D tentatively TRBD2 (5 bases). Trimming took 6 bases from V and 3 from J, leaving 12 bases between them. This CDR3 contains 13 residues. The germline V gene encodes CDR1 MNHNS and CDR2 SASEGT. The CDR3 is CASRAAGGYEQYF. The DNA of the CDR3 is TGTGCCAGCAGGGCGGCGGGTGGCTACGAGCAGTACTTC.

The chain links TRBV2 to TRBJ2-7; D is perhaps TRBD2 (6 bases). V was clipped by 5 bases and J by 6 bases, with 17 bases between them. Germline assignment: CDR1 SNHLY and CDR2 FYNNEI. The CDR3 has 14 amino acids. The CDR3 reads CASSIRGVRGEQYF. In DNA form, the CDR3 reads TGTGCCAGCAGTATCCGCGGGGTCAGAGGCGAGCAGTACTTC. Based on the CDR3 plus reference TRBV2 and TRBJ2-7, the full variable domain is EPEVTQTPSHQVTQMGQEVILRCVPISNHLYFYWYRQILGQKVEFLVSFYNNEISEKSEIFDDQFSVERPDGSNFTLKIRSTKLEDSAMYFCASSIRGVRGEQYFGPGTRLTVT.

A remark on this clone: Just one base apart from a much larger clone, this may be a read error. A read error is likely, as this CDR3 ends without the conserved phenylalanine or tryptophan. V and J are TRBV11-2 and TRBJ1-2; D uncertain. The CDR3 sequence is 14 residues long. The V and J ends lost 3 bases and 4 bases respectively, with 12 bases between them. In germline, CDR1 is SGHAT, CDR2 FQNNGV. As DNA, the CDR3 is TGTGCCAGCAGCTTCCCCGGGTTGGGCTATGGCTACACCCTC. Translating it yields CASSFPGLGYGYTL.

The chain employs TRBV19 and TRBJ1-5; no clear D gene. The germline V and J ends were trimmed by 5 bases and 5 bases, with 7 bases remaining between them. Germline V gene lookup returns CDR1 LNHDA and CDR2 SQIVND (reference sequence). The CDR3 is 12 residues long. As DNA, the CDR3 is TGTGCCAGTAGTGCAGGCTATCAGCCCCAGCATTTT. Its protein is CASSAGYQPQHF.

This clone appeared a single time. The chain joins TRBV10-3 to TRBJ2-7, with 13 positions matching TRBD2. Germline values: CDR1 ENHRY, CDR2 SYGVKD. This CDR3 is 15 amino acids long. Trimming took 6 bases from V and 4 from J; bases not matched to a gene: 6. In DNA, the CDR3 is TGTGCCATCAGGTCCGGGACTAGCGGGGAGTACGAGCAGTACTTC. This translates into CAIRSGTSGEYEQYF.

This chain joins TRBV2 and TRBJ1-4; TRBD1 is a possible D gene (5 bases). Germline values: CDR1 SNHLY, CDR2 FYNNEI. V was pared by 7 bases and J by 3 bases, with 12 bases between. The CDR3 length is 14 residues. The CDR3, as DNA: TGTGCCAGCAAGGCGGGGCGGGCTAATGAAAAACTGTTTTTT. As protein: CASKAGRANEKLFF.

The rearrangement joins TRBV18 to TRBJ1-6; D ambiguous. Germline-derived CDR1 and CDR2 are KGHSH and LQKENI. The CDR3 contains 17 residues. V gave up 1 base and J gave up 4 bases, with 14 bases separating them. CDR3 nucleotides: TGTGCCAGCTCACCACTTGGCTCTCCCCCTTATAATTCACCCCTCCACTTT. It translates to CASSPLGSPPYNSPLHF.

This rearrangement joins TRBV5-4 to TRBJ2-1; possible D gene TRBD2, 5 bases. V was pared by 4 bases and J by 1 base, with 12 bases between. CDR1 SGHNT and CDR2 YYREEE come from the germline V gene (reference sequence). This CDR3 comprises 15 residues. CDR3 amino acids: CASSPGGGSYNEQFF. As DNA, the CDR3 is TGTGCCAGCAGCCCTGGAGGAGGTTCCTACAATGAGCAGTTCTTC.

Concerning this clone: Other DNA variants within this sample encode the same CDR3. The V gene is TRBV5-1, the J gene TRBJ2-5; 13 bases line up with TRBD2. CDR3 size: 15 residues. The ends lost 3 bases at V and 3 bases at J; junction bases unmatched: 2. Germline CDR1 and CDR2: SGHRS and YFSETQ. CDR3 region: CASSWGLAGKETQYF. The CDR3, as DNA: TGCGCCAGCAGCTGGGGACTAGCGGGAAAAGAGACCCAGTACTTC.

The CDR3 bases are TGTGCCAGCAGCCCCCGTCTAGCGGGGGGGCAAATCACAGATACGCAGTATTTT. Translating gives CASSPRLAGGQITDTQYF. The chain has TRBV7-9 and TRBJ2-3; TRBD2 matches 12 bases. The germline CDR1 and CDR2 sequences are SEHNR and FQNEAQ (reference sequence). The ends lost 5 bases at V and 2 bases at J; junction bases unmatched: 11. There are 18 residues in the CDR3. The variable domain in full, completed from reference TRBV7-9 and TRBJ2-3, reads DTGVSQNPRHKITKRGQNVTFRCDPISEHNRLYWYRQTLGQGPEFLTYFQNEAQLEKSRLLSDRFSAERPKGSFSTLEIQRTEQGDSAMYLCASSPRLAGGQITDTQYFGPGTRLTVL.